The 21 T cell receptor beta chains below were found in one sample sequenced in a study of blood T cell repertoires in COVID-19. Sequenced by immunoSEQ multiplex PCR; TCRdb stores in-frame clones only, minus some. This sample has 200,000 to 250,000 clones, with approximately 81% found just once. The specimen sequenced was peripheral blood. The receptors were gathered from a woman aged 55-75 years who had recovered from COVID-19.

The chain links TRBV4-2 to TRBJ1-6, with 11 positions matching TRBD1. With 4 bases clipped from V and 11 bases from J, the junction kept 10 bases outside the gene matches. The germline CDR1 and CDR2 sequences are LGHNA and YNFKEQ. CDR3 length: 16 amino acids. DNA of the CDR3: TGTGCCAGCAGCCCCGGGACAGGGGGAAGGATAGCACCCCTCCACTTT. Translated: CASSPGTGGRIAPLHF.

The chain couples TRBV7-3 to TRBJ1-1; D may be TRBD1 (5 bases). V was cut by 3 bases and J by 6 bases, with 14 bases left in between. CDR3 size: 14 residues. CDR1 SGHTA and CDR2 FQGTGA come from the germline V gene. The CDR3 region is CASSLFPAGSEAFF. The CDR3 region has the DNA TGTGCCAGCAGCTTGTTCCCAGCAGGGTCTGAAGCTTTCTTT.

This chain links TRBV7-2 with TRBJ2-2, with 13 bases identical to TRBD2. The CDR3 runs to 16 residues. Germline assignment: CDR1 SGHTA and CDR2 FQGNSA. V was clipped by 5 bases and J by 4 bases; unmatched bases: 4. CDR3 DNA sequence: TGTGCCAGCAGCCCGGGACTAGCGGGGAGCACCGGGGAGCTGTTTTTT. It codes for CASSPGLAGSTGELFF.

V is TRBV5-6 and J is TRBJ2-2, with D maybe TRBD1 (6 bases). V dropped 5 bases and J dropped 2 bases, with 10 bases sitting between them. The CDR3 covers 14 residues. Per germline, CDR1 SGHDT and CDR2 YYEEEE. The CDR3 reads CASSTGFNTGELFF. In DNA form, the CDR3 reads TGTGCCAGCAGTACAGGGTTCAACACCGGGGAGCTGTTTTTT.

This clone was counted a few times. The genes are TRBV5-1 and TRBJ1-3; 7 bases are shared with TRBD1. The CDR3 spans 15 residues. Trimming took 4 bases from V and 0 from J; bases not matched to a gene: 4. The germline CDR1 and CDR2 sequences are SGHRS and YFSETQ. The CDR3 protein is CASSRDSDSGNTIYF. The CDR3 region has the DNA TGCGCCAGCAGCCGGGACAGTGACTCTGGAAACACCATATATTTT.

The chain is built from TRBV6-6 and TRBJ2-7; possible D gene TRBD2, 7 bases. The CDR3 sequence is 13 residues long. With 10 bases removed from V and 5 bases from J, the gap between germline ends came to 18 bases. The V gene's germline CDR1 is MNHNY and CDR2 SVGAGI (reference sequence). In DNA, the CDR3 is TGTGCCACCGGGGGGCTTCTTGGCCACGAGCAGTACTTC. It codes for CATGGLLGHEQYF.

The chain uses TRBV11-2 and TRBJ2-1; D perhaps matches TRBD1 (5 bases). Trimming left V 5 bases short and J 9 bases short, with 8 bases between. The CDR3 totals 11 residues. CDR1 and CDR2 from the germline V gene are SGHAT and FQNNGV. The CDR3 sequence: CASSPGIEQFF. The DNA of the CDR3 is TGTGCCAGCAGCCCAGGGATTGAGCAGTTCTTC.

The chain uses TRBV12-3 or TRBV12-4 and TRBJ2-7; D is uncertain. The V end was cut by 6 bases, the J end by 0 bases, with 6 bases between. This CDR3 has 12 amino acids. CDR3 residues: CASSRSSYEQYF. As DNA, the CDR3 is TGTGCCAGCAGCCGGAGCTCCTACGAGCAGTACTTC.

The rearrangement joins TRBV2 to TRBJ2-7, with 11 bases fitting TRBD1. Trimming removed 5 bases from V and 2 bases from J; junction bases left unmatched: 2. Germline V gene data show CDR1 as SNHLY and CDR2 as FYNNEI. The CDR3 spans 14 residues. CDR3 sequence reads: CASSRDRGTYEQYF. Written as DNA, the CDR3 is TGTGCCAGCAGTCGGGACAGGGGGACCTACGAGCAGTACTTC.

The J gene is TRBJ1-4, the V gene TRBV19; D is uncertain. The V and J ends lost 11 bases and 6 bases respectively, with 13 bases between them. Germline V gene lookup returns CDR1 LNHDA and CDR2 SQIVND (reference sequence). The CDR3 has 12 amino acids. The CDR3 loop reads CAGRGTDEKLFF. DNA for the CDR3: TGTGCCGGGCGGGGAACGGATGAAAAACTGTTTTTT.

The gene calls are TRBV5-1 and TRBJ2-7, with D possibly being TRBD1 (6 bases). There are 12 residues in the CDR3. The germline V gene encodes CDR1 SGHRS and CDR2 YFSETQ. V was clipped by 3 bases and J by 4 bases, with 8 bases between them. CDR3 protein: CASSYRDYEQYF. The DNA of the CDR3 is TGCGCCAGCAGCTACAGGGATTACGAGCAGTACTTC.

The rearrangement uses TRBV5-8 and TRBJ2-5; no definite D call. CDR1 is SGHTS and CDR2 is YDEGEE in the germline V gene. The CDR3 consists of 11 residues. V was cut by 6 bases and J by 5 bases, with 8 bases left in between. The CDR3: CASTEYETQYF. In nucleotides, the CDR3 is TGTGCCAGCACCGAGTACGAGACCCAGTACTTC.

The rearrangement links TRBV12-5 to TRBJ1-2; unclear D gene. Germline lookup yields CDR1 LGHNT and CDR2 FRNRAP. The CDR3 totals 13 residues. Between the trimmed V and J ends, which lost 7 bases and 5 bases, there was a span of 14 bases. The CDR3 spells CASASSRSYGYTF. DNA for the CDR3: TGTGCTAGTGCCTCCTCTCGGTCGTATGGCTACACCTTC.

This chain joins TRBV11-1 and TRBJ2-3; D is possibly TRBD1 (5 bases). V was clipped by 5 bases and J by 4 bases, with 13 bases between them. The length of the CDR3 is 14 residues. The germline gives CDR1 SGHAT, CDR2 FQDESV (reference sequence). CDR3 in amino acids: CASSIQGGPDTQYF. CDR3 in DNA: TGTGCCAGCAGCATTCAGGGTGGCCCAGATACGCAGTATTTT.

V and J are TRBV9 and TRBJ2-7, with a weak D call TRBD1 (6 bases). CDR1 is SGDLS and CDR2 is YYNGEE in the germline V gene. The V end lost 0 bases, the J end lost 6 bases, and 10 bases lay between the germline ends. The CDR3 is 13 residues long. CDR3 region: CASSVVFRGEQYF. For the CDR3, the DNA is TGTGCCAGCAGCGTAGTGTTCAGGGGCGAGCAGTACTTC. The full variable domain, completed using reference TRBV9 and TRBJ2-7, is DSGVTQTPKHLITATGQRVTLRCSPRSGDLSVYWYQQSLDQGLQFLIQYYNGEERAKGNILERFSAQQFPDLHSELNLSSLELGDSALYFCASSVVFRGEQYFGPGTRLTVT.

V is TRBV12-3 or TRBV12-4 and J is TRBJ1-2, with D hard to call. V lost 3 bases, J lost 6 bases, and 8 bases lay in between. This CDR3 spans 12 amino acids. This chain's CDR3 is CASSFGSNGYTF. In DNA form, the CDR3 reads TGTGCCAGCAGTTTTGGGAGTAATGGCTACACCTTC.

This clone was seen only once. This chain uses TRBV5-1 with TRBJ1-3; a weak D match, TRBD1 (6 bases). Between the trimmed V and J ends, which lost 3 bases and 4 bases, there was a span of 14 bases. The germline V gene encodes CDR1 SGHRS and CDR2 YFSETQ. This CDR3 comprises 15 residues. CDR3 amino acids: CASSSNRVGGNTIYF. The DNA of the CDR3 is TGCGCCAGCAGCTCTAACAGGGTCGGGGGAAACACCATATATTTT.

This chain joins TRBV7-9 and TRBJ2-7, with D hard to call. V lost 3 bases and J lost 7, with 10 bases in between. Per the germline V gene, CDR1 is SEHNR and CDR2 is FQNEAQ (reference sequence). This CDR3 is built from 12 residues. CDR3 nucleotides: TGTGCCAGCAGCTTCTCCGCCGAGGAGCAGTACTTC. Encoded protein: CASSFSAEEQYF.

To note about this clone: At one of its ends the junction is not consistent with the germline gene, which may arise from a read error. The gene calls are TRBV12-3 or TRBV12-4 and TRBJ2-7; perhaps TRBD1 as D (6 bases). The CDR3 spans 9 residues. CDR3 loop: CASSLRTVF. In DNA, the CDR3 is TGTGCCAGCAGTTTAAGGACAGTCTTC.

J is TRBJ2-7 and V is TRBV5-1, with TRBD1 matching over 8 bases. Germline V lookup: CDR1 SGHRS, CDR2 YFSETQ. V shed 4 bases, J shed 4 bases, and the junction held 10 bases outside the gene matches. The CDR3 length is 15 residues. CDR3 DNA: TGCGCCAGCAGCGTTACAGGGGGAGAGGGTTACGAGCAGTACTTC. This codes for CASSVTGGEGYEQYF.

V is TRBV18 and J is TRBJ2-7, with D possibly being TRBD2 (5 bases). Trimming cost V 6 bases and J 1 base, with 13 bases left between them. This CDR3 spans 14 amino acids. CDR1 is KGHSH, CDR2 LQKENI, per germline. The CDR3 coding sequence is TGTGCCAGCTCGCCGGGGTCACGGTCCTACGAGCAGTACTTC. Amino acids: CASSPGSRSYEQYF.